The clone carrying this TCR beta chain has a single count. The data stem from a study of shared clonotypes between healthy human individuals. The repertoire was sequenced with immunoSEQ multiplex PCR; TCRdb's copy has only in-frame clones and lacks some. The table lists 1.6 million or so clones, about 98.5% of them singletons. V dropped 6 bases and J dropped 3 bases, with 6 bases sitting between them. CDR1 is MNHEY and CDR2 is SMNVEV in the germline V gene (reference sequence). The CDR3 totals 12 residues. The sequenced sample was naive CD4+ T cells sorted from blood. Regarding subset: CD45RA+ positively selected. The chain joins TRBV27 to TRBJ2-1; D gene uncertain. This TCR was sampled from a man aged 30 to 45 in good health. CDR3 protein: CASRQYYNEQFF. The DNA of the CDR3 is TGTGCCAGCAGACAGTACTACAATGAGCAGTTCTTC.